These 25 T cell receptor beta chains share one sample of origin, sequenced in a study of beta chain features in type 1 diabetes. The whole isolated RNA underwent reverse transcription, so sequencing captured expressed TCRB transcripts. The data were produced by immunoSEQ multiplex PCR, yet TCRdb's version contains in-frame clones alone and is incomplete. The table shows 900,000 or so clones, with 15% to 20% occurring only once. Input material: naive CD4+ T cells from blood. Receptors originate from a woman under 30 in good health.

This clone was seen a handful of times. V is TRBV7-2 and J is TRBJ2-5; 11 positions agree with TRBD2. Germline CDR1 and CDR2: SGHTA and FQGNSA. V gave up 4 bases and J gave up 7 bases; unmatched junction bases: 8. This CDR3 has 15 amino acids. This chain's CDR3 is CASSSLAGGPGTQYF. The CDR3, as DNA: TGTGCCAGCAGCTCCTTAGCGGGAGGGCCGGGGACCCAGTACTTC.

The rearrangement links TRBV9 to TRBJ2-7; 10 nucleotides align to TRBD2. The CDR3 is made up of 14 amino acids. Germline V gives CDR1 SGDLS, CDR2 YYNGEE. Trimming removed 2 bases from V and 3 bases from J; junction bases left unmatched: 2. This chain's CDR3 is CASSVSSGSYEQYF. CDR3 nucleotides: TGTGCCAGCAGCGTCTCTAGCGGGAGCTACGAGCAGTACTTC.

The chain employs TRBV25-1 and TRBJ2-2; D is undetermined. This CDR3 is built from 12 residues. V dropped 7 bases and J dropped 6 bases, with 9 bases sitting between them. Germline CDR1 and CDR2: MGHDK and SYGVNS. The chain's CDR3 is CASKNGAGELFF. Written as DNA, the CDR3 is TGTGCCAGCAAGAATGGTGCCGGGGAGCTGTTTTTT.

This clone was recorded a few times. The chain carries TRBV4-2 and TRBJ2-1; TRBD2 agrees at 10 bases. This CDR3 comprises 14 residues. The V segment lost 4 bases and the J segment 6 bases; nucleotides outside the gene matches: 3. Germline CDR1 and CDR2: LGHNA and YNFKEQ. CDR3 nucleotide sequence: TGTGCCAGCAGCCCTCGGACTAGCGGCAATGAGCAGTTCTTC. Its protein product is CASSPRTSGNEQFF.

The rearrangement uses TRBV19 and TRBJ2-7; TRBD2 matches at 8 bases. This CDR3 spans 16 amino acids. The ends lost 4 bases at V and 3 bases at J; junction bases unmatched: 11. Germline assignment: CDR1 LNHDA and CDR2 SQIVND (reference sequence). In nucleotides, the CDR3 is TGTGCCAGTAGTAAGCCGCGGGAGGCAGGGAACTACGAGCAGTACTTC. Its protein is CASSKPREAGNYEQYF.

J is TRBJ2-3 and V is TRBV7-2, with D possibly matching TRBD1 (6 bases). There are 15 residues in the CDR3. V lost 1 base, J lost 2 bases, and 10 bases lay in between. CDR1 and CDR2 (germline): SGHTA, FQGNSA. In nucleotides, the CDR3 is TGTGCCAGCAGCTTAGGGACAGCGAACACAGATACGCAGTATTTT. Protein: CASSLGTANTDTQYF.

This rearrangement joins TRBV6-1 to TRBJ1-5, with D possibly matching TRBD1 (6 bases). Germline CDR1 and CDR2: MNHNS and SASEGT. The CDR3 extends over 17 amino acids. Between the trimmed V and J ends, which lost 1 base and 0 bases, there was a span of 13 bases. CDR3 nucleotide sequence: TGTGCCAGCAGTGAAGGGGGGCCATGGTTTAGCAATCAGCCCCAGCATTTT. As protein: CASSEGGPWFSNQPQHF.

The J gene is TRBJ2-3, the V gene TRBV11-2, with D maybe TRBD2 (6 bases). V lost 5 bases and J 2 bases, leaving 14 bases between the germline ends. The CDR3 is 15 amino acids. Germline V gives CDR1 SGHAT, CDR2 FQNNGV. The CDR3 reads CASSQLAEITDTQYF. CDR3 sequence (DNA): TGTGCCAGCAGCCAACTAGCAGAAATCACAGATACGCAGTATTTT.

J is TRBJ2-1 and V is TRBV15; no reliable D call. Between the trimmed V and J ends, which lost 0 bases and 0 bases, there was a span of 9 bases. CDR1 is LNHNV, CDR2 YYDKDF, per germline (reference sequence). CDR3 length: 16 residues. This CDR3 is CATSRDWGSSYNEQFF. As DNA, the CDR3 is TGTGCCACCAGCAGAGATTGGGGAAGCTCCTACAATGAGCAGTTCTTC.

The chain couples TRBV28 to TRBJ2-7; 9 bases align to TRBD1. This CDR3 spans 17 amino acids. The germline V gene encodes CDR1 MDHEN and CDR2 SYDVKM. Unmatched junction bases numbered 15, after V lost 5 bases and J lost 4 bases. CDR3 sequence (DNA): TGTGCCAGCAGTCACCCTCCTCGCGGGACAGGGTGGTACGAGCAGTACTTC. It encodes CASSHPPRGTGWYEQYF. Together with reference TRBV28 and TRBJ2-7, the CDR3 gives the full variable domain: DVKVTQSSRYLVKRTGEKVFLECVQDMDHENMFWYRQDPGLGLRLIYFSYDVKMKEKGDIPEGYSVSREKKERFSLILESASTNQTSMYLCASSHPPRGTGWYEQYFGPGTRLTVT.

Only a few counts were recorded for this clone. The rearrangement links TRBV4-1 to TRBJ2-3, with TRBD1 matching over 7 bases. V lost 2 bases, J lost 2 bases, and 1 base stayed unmatched. The germline CDR1 and CDR2 sequences are MGHRA and YSYEKL. The CDR3 length is 14 residues. This CDR3 is CASSQKGATDTQYF. The DNA for the CDR3 is TGCGCCAGCAGCCAAAAGGGGGCCACAGATACGCAGTATTTT.

The chain carries TRBV6-6 and TRBJ2-2, with D perhaps being TRBD1 or TRBD2 (5 bases each). Per germline, CDR1 MNHNY and CDR2 SVGAGI (reference sequence). The CDR3 extends over 11 amino acids. Trimming pared 5 bases from V and 12 bases from J, leaving 10 bases between. This CDR3 reads CASSGTDKLFF. Here the CDR3 DNA reads TGTGCCAGCAGTGGGACGGACAAGCTGTTTTTT.

This clone was detected only a few times. The chain has TRBV19 and TRBJ2-1; tentative D call: TRBD2 (5 bases). Looked up from germline, CDR1 is LNHDA and CDR2 is SQIVND (reference sequence). Trimming cost V 1 base and J 11 bases, with 9 bases left between them. This CDR3 comprises 12 residues. In DNA, the CDR3 is TGTGCCAGTAGTATAGGAGGGCCAAAGCAGTTCTTC. Translated: CASSIGGPKQFF.

The chain is built from TRBV6-5 and TRBJ1-1, with a tentative D call TRBD1 (6 bases). Germline assignment: CDR1 MNHEY and CDR2 SVGAGI. The CDR3 covers 15 residues. V lost 5 bases to trimming and J lost 1 base, with 14 bases between them. The CDR3 is CASSPRQVGNTEAFF. CDR3 nucleotides: TGTGCCAGCAGTCCCCGACAGGTCGGGAACACTGAAGCTTTCTTT.

Here the CDR3 DNA reads TGTGCCAGCAGTTTACGACAGGGGCAGGGCTACGAGCAGTACTTC. Protein: CASSLRQGQGYEQYF. This rearrangement joins TRBV7-6 to TRBJ2-7; TRBD1 matches 8 bases. The CDR3 is made up of 15 amino acids. Germline lookup yields CDR1 SGHVS and CDR2 FNYEAQ. V gave up 6 bases and J gave up 3 bases; unmatched junction bases: 10.

There are a few counts of this clone. The V gene is TRBV28, the J gene TRBJ2-7, with D possibly TRBD2 on 5 matching bases. V was pared by 8 bases and J by 9 bases, with 14 bases between. Germline V CDR1 and CDR2: MDHEN, SYDVKM. The CDR3 sequence is 11 residues long. Written as DNA, the CDR3 is TGTGCCAGCGGGTACTCACGGGGGCAGTACTTC. This translates into CASGYSRGQYF.

This chain links TRBV5-1 with TRBJ2-7, with D perhaps TRBD1 (6 bases). The V gene's germline CDR1 is SGHRS and CDR2 YFSETQ. V shed 8 bases and J shed 3 bases, with 15 bases lying between them. The CDR3 loop spans 13 amino acids. CDR3 bases: TGCGCCAGTACCGGGACATTCAGCTACGAGCAGTACTTC. The encoded protein is CASTGTFSYEQYF.

The genes are TRBV4-2 and TRBJ2-5; a possible D gene is TRBD2 (6 bases). V shed 5 bases and J shed 2 bases, with 15 bases lying between them. The germline V gene has CDR1 LGHNA and CDR2 YNFKEQ. This CDR3 has 15 residues. The CDR3 region is CASSGRDWGQETQYF. CDR3 in DNA: TGTGCCAGCAGCGGTCGGGACTGGGGGCAAGAGACCCAGTACTTC.

This chain links TRBV25-1 with TRBJ2-7, with 13 bases that match TRBD2. The germline V gene has CDR1 MGHDK and CDR2 SYGVNS. The CDR3 has 17 amino acids. The V segment lost 2 bases and the J segment 0 bases; nucleotides outside the gene matches: 4. CDR3 loop: CASSELGLAGSSYEQYF. CDR3 in DNA: TGTGCCAGCAGTGAACTGGGACTAGCGGGGAGCTCCTACGAGCAGTACTTC.

This clone was picked up a small number of times. The V call is TRBV6-4, the J call TRBJ1-2, with 9 bases identical to TRBD1. V shed 5 bases and J 5 bases; nucleotides not matched to a gene: 3. Per the germline V gene, CDR1 is MRHNA and CDR2 is SNTAGT. This CDR3 comprises 13 residues. The chain's CDR3 is CASSPGTGYGYTF. The CDR3 DNA sequence: TGTGCCAGCAGTCCCGGGACAGGGTATGGCTACACCTTC.

In its sample, this clone was seen a few times. This sequence joins TRBV19 and TRBJ2-7; 7 positions match TRBD2. CDR1 is LNHDA, CDR2 SQIVND, per germline (reference sequence). The CDR3 loop spans 17 amino acids. V dropped 1 base and J dropped 3; count of bases not matched to a gene: 12. The CDR3 nucleotides read TGTGCCAGTAGTATAGGCCCCCCCGCTAGCGGAGACTACGAGCAGTACTTC. Amino acids: CASSIGPPASGDYEQYF.

This clone was counted only a few times. This chain joins TRBV4-3 and TRBJ2-3, with no clear D. The CDR3 has 14 amino acids. Germline lookup yields CDR1 LGHNA and CDR2 YSLEER. The V gene lost 1 base and the J gene lost 4 bases, with 9 bases spanning the gap. The CDR3 sequence: CASSQVPDSDTQYF. The CDR3, as DNA: TGCGCCAGCAGCCAAGTCCCCGACTCAGATACGCAGTATTTT.

This chain connects TRBV10-3 to TRBJ1-1; 10 nucleotides match TRBD1. Germline V gene sequence: CDR1 ENHRY, CDR2 SYGVKD. V lost 11 bases, J lost 1 base, and 13 bases stayed unmatched. This CDR3 spans 16 amino acids. In nucleotides, the CDR3 is TGTGCCGCTCAAAAGGGGACAGGGGCGGGGAACACTGAAGCTTTCTTT. Translated, it gives CAAQKGTGAGNTEAFF.

V and J are TRBV11-3 and TRBJ2-7, with TRBD2 as a possible D gene (5 bases). This CDR3 is built from 17 residues. Germline V gives CDR1 SGHNT, CDR2 YENEEA. V was clipped by 1 base and J by 1 base, with 17 bases between them. The DNA of the CDR3 is TGTGCCAGCAGCTTAGCCCCTTGGACTCCTGATTCCTACGAGCAGTACTTC. It encodes CASSLAPWTPDSYEQYF.

This clone was detected only a few times. V gene TRBV28 combines with J gene TRBJ2-7, with TRBD1 matching 9 bases. This CDR3 is 15 amino acids long. Germline V gives CDR1 MDHEN, CDR2 SYDVKM. Losses at the gene ends were 5 bases for V and 4 bases for J; bases not matched to a gene: 9. CDR3 in amino acids: CASSTPGTGSYEQYF. CDR3 bases: TGTGCCAGCAGTACCCCCGGGACAGGGTCGTACGAGCAGTACTTC.